Described below is a single T cell receptor beta chain sequence and its context. Its antigen is as yet unknown. Both 60 Vbeta primers and 13 Jbeta primers went into the PCR. Assay used: immunoSEQ multiplex PCR; TCRdb lists only in-frame clones, some missing. The repertoire holds approximately 170,000 clones, with about 71% as singletons. This record belongs to a study of cytomegalovirus exposure and HLA in healthy donors. Across the whole study: Among the 300 to 500 donors who were genotyped, around 77% fell in the genetic ancestry cluster that is associated with self-reported Caucasian donors.

The study, taken as a whole, reports: A later analysis found common viral pathogens apparently linked to several of the most significant clusters. Researchers reported that a few CMV-associated chains were confirmed in vitro as CMV antigen-specific. Some highly shared sequence variants likely arose as a pipeline artifact.

The V gene's germline CDR1 is MDHEN and CDR2 SYDVKM. V lost 6 bases and J 2 bases, leaving 6 bases between the germline ends. The CDR3 length is 12 residues. The TCR sequence derives from a man in his fifties in good health and CMV-seronegative. Sequencing input: PBMCs. The chain is built from TRBV28 and TRBJ2-3; D is uncertain. The CDR3 loop reads CASSSFTDTQYF. The CDR3 DNA sequence: TGTGCCAGCAGCTCTTTCACAGATACGCAGTATTTT.